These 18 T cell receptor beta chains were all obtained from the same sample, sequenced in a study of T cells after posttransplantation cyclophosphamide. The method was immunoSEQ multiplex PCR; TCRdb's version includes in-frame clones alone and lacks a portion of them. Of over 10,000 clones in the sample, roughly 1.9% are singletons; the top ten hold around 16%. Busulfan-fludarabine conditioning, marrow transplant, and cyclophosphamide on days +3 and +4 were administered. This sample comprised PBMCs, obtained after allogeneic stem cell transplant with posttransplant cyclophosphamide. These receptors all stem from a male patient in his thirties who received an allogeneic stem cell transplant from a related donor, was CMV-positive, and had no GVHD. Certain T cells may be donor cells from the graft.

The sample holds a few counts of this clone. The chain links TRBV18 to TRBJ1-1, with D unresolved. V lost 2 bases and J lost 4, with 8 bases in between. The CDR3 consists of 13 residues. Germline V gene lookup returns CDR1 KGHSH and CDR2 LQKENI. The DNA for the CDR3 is TGTGCCAGCTCACCAGGGTGGGCCACTGAAGCTTTCTTT. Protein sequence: CASSPGWATEAFF.

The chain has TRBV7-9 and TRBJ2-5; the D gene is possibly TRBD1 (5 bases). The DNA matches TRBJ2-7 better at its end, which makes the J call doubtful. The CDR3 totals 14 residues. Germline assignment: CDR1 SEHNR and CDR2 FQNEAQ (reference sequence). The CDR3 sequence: CASSLAGQGYEQYF. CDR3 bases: TGTGCCAGCAGCTTAGCGGGCCAGGGCTACGAGCAGTACTTC.

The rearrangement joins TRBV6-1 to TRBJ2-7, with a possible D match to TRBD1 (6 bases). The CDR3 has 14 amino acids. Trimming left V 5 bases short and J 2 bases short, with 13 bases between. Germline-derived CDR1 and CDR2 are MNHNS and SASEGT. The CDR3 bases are TGTGCCAGCAGTCACAGGGAATCTACCTACGAGCAGTACTTC. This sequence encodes CASSHRESTYEQYF.

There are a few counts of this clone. The CDR3 DNA follows: TGCGCCAGCAGCATCGGACAATACTTAGCCACAGATACGCAGTATTTT. Its translation: CASSIGQYLATDTQYF. This chain links TRBV5-1 with TRBJ2-3; TRBD1 is a possible D gene (5 bases). The germline CDR1 and CDR2 sequences are SGHRS and YFSETQ. The CDR3 runs 16 residues. V shed 4 bases and J shed 2 bases, with 17 bases lying between them.

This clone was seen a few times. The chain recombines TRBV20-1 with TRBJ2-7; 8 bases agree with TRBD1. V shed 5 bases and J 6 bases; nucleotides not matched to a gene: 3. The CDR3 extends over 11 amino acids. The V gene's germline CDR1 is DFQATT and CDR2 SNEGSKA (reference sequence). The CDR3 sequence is CSASGGGEQYF. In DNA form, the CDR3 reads TGCAGTGCTTCAGGGGGCGGCGAGCAGTACTTC.

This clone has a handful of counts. The CDR3 protein is CASSGTSNEQYF. The CDR3, as DNA: TGTGCCAGCTCAGGGACTAGCAATGAGCAGTACTTC. The J gene is TRBJ2-7, the V gene TRBV18, with TRBD2 matching 9 bases. Germline CDR1 reads KGHSH; CDR2 reads LQKENI. This CDR3 region has 12 residues. Unmatched junction bases numbered 3, after V lost 5 bases and J lost 7 bases.

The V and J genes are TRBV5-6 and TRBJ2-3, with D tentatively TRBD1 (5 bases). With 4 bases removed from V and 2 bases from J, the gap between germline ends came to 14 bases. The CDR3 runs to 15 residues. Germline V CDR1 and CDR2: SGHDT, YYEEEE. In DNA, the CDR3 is TGTGCCAGCAGCCTGGCAGGGCTCATCACAGATACGCAGTATTTT. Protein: CASSLAGLITDTQYF. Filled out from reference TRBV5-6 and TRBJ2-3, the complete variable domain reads DAGVTQSPTHLIKTRGQQVTLRCSPKSGHDTVSWYQQALGQGPQFIFQYYEEEERQRGNFPDRFSGHQFPNYSSELNVNALLLGDSALYLCASSLAGLITDTQYFGPGTRLTVL.

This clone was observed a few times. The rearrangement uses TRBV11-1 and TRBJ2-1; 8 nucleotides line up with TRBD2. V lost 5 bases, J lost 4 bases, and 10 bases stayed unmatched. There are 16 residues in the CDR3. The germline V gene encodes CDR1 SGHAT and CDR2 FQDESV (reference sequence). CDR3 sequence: CASSPYTGRAYNEQFF. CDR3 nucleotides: TGTGCCAGCAGCCCTTACACCGGGAGGGCTTACAATGAGCAGTTCTTC.

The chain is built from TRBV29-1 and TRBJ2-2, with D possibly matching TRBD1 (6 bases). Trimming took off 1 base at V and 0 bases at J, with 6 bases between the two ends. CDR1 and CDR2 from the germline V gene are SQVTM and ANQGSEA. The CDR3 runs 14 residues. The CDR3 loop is CSVEGQANTGELFF. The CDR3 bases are TGCAGCGTTGAAGGACAGGCGAACACCGGGGAGCTGTTTTTT.

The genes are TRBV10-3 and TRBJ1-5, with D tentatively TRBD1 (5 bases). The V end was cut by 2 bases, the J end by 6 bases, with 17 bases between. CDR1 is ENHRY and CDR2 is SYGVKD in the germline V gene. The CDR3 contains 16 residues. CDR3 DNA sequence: TGTGCCATCAGTGAGGTACGGGGGGGTGGTGCTCAGCCCCAGCATTTT. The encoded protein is CAISEVRGGGAQPQHF.

This CDR3 is CASSLRALGNTIYF. The CDR3 DNA is TGTGCCAGCAGCTTGCGTGCTTTAGGAAACACCATATATTTT. The V call is TRBV7-8, the J call TRBJ1-3; D is ambiguous. This CDR3 spans 14 amino acids. Trimming took off 3 bases at V and 4 bases at J, with 10 bases between the two ends. Germline V gives CDR1 SGHVS, CDR2 FQNEAQ.

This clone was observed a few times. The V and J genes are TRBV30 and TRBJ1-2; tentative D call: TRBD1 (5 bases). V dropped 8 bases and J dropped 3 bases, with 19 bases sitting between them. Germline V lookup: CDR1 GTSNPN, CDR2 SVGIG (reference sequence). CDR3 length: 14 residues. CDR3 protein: CAGHRRGMDYGYTF. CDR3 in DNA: TGTGCCGGCCATCGGCGGGGGATGGACTATGGCTACACCTTC.

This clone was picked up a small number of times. CDR3 residues: CASSLDAMSRYNEQFF. The CDR3 DNA reads TGCGCCAGCAGCTTGGACGCCATGTCGAGGTACAATGAGCAGTTCTTC. The V call is TRBV5-1, the J call TRBJ2-1; no firm D call. V lost 0 bases, J lost 4 bases, and 14 bases lay in between. There are 16 residues in the CDR3. Germline V gives CDR1 SGHRS, CDR2 YFSETQ.

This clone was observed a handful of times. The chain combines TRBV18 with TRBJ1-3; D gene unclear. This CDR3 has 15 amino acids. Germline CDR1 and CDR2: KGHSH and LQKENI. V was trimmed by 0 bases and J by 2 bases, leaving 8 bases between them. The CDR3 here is CASSPPQRAGNTIYF. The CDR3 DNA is TGTGCCAGCTCACCACCCCAAAGAGCTGGAAACACCATATATTTT.

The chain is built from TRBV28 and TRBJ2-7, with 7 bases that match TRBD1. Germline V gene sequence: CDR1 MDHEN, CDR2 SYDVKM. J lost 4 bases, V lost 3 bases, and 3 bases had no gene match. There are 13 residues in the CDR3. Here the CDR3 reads CASSLAGGYEQYF. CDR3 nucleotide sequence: TGTGCCAGCAGTTTGGCAGGGGGTTACGAGCAGTACTTC.

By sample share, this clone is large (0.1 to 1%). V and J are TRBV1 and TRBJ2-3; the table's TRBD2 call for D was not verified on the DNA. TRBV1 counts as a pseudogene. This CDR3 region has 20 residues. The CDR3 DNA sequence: TGCACCAGCAGCCAAGACCAGACCTATAGCGGGGGGGCCGTCACAGATACGCAGTATTTT. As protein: CTSSQDQTYSGGAVTDTQYF.

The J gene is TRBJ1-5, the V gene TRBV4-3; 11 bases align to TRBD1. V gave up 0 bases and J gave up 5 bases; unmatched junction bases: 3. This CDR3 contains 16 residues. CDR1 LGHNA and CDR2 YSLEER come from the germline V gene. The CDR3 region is CASSQERDRGYQPQHF. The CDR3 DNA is TGCGCCAGCAGCCAAGAGCGGGACAGGGGGTATCAGCCCCAGCATTTT.

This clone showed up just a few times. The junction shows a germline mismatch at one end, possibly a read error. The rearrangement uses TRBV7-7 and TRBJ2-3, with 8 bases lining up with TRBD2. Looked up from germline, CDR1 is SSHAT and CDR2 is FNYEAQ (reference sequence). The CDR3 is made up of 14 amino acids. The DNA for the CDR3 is TGTGCTAGCAGCTTAGCGGGGAGAACAGATACGCAGTATTTT. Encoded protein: CASSLAGRTDTQYF.